This T cell receptor beta chain is drawn from a study of response to subunit inactivated influenza vaccine. Using its own MiXCR run on the RT-PCR reads, TCRdb lists one record per CDR3 protein. The data show approximately 680,000 distinct CDR3 sequences, approximately 15% seen once. Study-wide results and limits: Authors suggested each seasonal influenza vaccination recruits few new T cells.

As concerns this clonotype: Its cognate antigen is unknown.

The V end lost 0 bases, the J end lost 2 bases, and 6 bases lay between the germline ends. Germline CDR1 SGHKS, CDR2 YYEKEE (reference sequence). The CDR3 extends over 14 amino acids. This chain joins TRBV5-5 and TRBJ1-3; the D is unclear. The clonotype comes from a man aged 45 to 65 who received an inactivated influenza vaccine. Here the sequenced sample was PBMCs from blood, taken 11 to 12 days after vaccination. CDR3 nucleotides: TGTGCCAGCAGCTTGGGATTGACTGGAAACACCATATATTTT. Its translation is CASSLGLTGNTIYF.